This T cell receptor beta chain is from a study of T cell repertoires in cytomegalovirus infection. On the study more broadly: Indicated by public TCR beta signatures were CMV infection and matching HLA type.

TCRdb used MiXCR to reprocess the reads, holding one entry per CDR3 protein. The sample has hundreds of thousands of distinct CDR3 sequences, more than 8% seen once; the top ten hold about 4.5%. In its sample, this clonotype was seen a few times. What it binds is not known. Study results and limitations: CMV carriers having the relevant HLA were flagged by cumulative public TCR beta family frequency.

The germline gives CDR1 LGHNA, CDR2 YSLEER. This CDR3 is 15 amino acids long. Trimming cost V 0 bases and J 1 base, with 8 bases left between them. The V gene is TRBV4-3, the J gene TRBJ2-3; a weak D match, TRBD2 (5 bases). Sequencing was done on a sample of PBMCs. The clonotype comes from a human donor in good health (CMV status not recorded). Some clones in this sample may be carry-over from other donors' samples. CDR3 in amino acids: CASSQDGAGTDTQYF. The CDR3 DNA sequence: TGCGCCAGCAGCCAAGACGGAGCGGGCACAGATACGCAGTATTTT.